The 7 T cell receptor beta chains reported below all come from one sample, sequenced in a study of beta chain features in type 1 diabetes. The entirety of the isolated RNA underwent reverse transcription, so expressed TCRB transcripts were sequenced. Clones were read by immunoSEQ multiplex PCR, and TCRdb kept only the in-frame ones, dropping some. The sample lists around 500,000 clones; more than 9.5% were seen once. Sequenced material: naive CD4+ T cells from blood. Receptors were obtained from a woman between 18 and 29 years old in good health.

This clone was seen a handful of times. The V gene is TRBV5-1, the J gene TRBJ2-1, with D tentatively TRBD1 (5 bases). Trimming left V 0 bases short and J 0 bases short, with 13 bases between. This CDR3 is 17 amino acids long. CDR1 is SGHRS, CDR2 YFSETQ, per germline. This chain's CDR3 is CASSLVFRAGSYNEQFF. As DNA, the CDR3 is TGCGCCAGCAGCTTGGTATTCAGGGCCGGCTCCTACAATGAGCAGTTCTTC.

This clone was counted between two and nine times. The DNA for the CDR3 is TGTGCCAGCAGCCCCCGAGGACAGGGTACGGGCACTGAAGCTTTCTTT. Protein: CASSPRGQGTGTEAFF. The chain combines TRBV9 with TRBJ1-1; TRBD1 aligns across 8 bases. Germline lookup yields CDR1 SGDLS and CDR2 YYNGEE. The CDR3 is 16 residues long. Trimming at V came to 4 bases and at J to 4 bases, leaving 12 bases not matched to a gene. The whole variable domain, remainder taken from reference TRBV9 and TRBJ1-1, is DSGVTQTPKHLITATGQRVTLRCSPRSGDLSVYWYQQSLDQGLQFLIQYYNGEERAKGNILERFSAQQFPDLHSELNLSSLELGDSALYFCASSPRGQGTGTEAFFGQGTRLTVV.

V usage is TRBV6-5 and J usage is TRBJ1-5; D unresolved. Germline V gives CDR1 MNHEY, CDR2 SVGAGI. The CDR3 totals 13 residues. V was trimmed by 0 bases and J by 3 bases, leaving 3 bases between them. CDR3 coding DNA: TGTGCCAGCAGTTACTCGCACAATCAGCCCCAGCATTTT. This gives the protein CASSYSHNQPQHF.

Only a few counts were recorded for this clone. This chain connects TRBV7-2 to TRBJ2-3; 11 positions agree with TRBD2. Germline assignment: CDR1 SGHTA and CDR2 FQGNSA. After removal of 5 bases from V and 5 bases from J, the junction contained 6 bases not matched to a gene. The CDR3 runs to 15 residues. The CDR3 coding sequence is TGTGCCAGCAGCCTACTAGCGGGAGATGGAGATACGCAGTATTTT. This translates into CASSLLAGDGDTQYF.

The chain uses TRBV7-2 and TRBJ2-2; D not certain. The CDR3 length is 16 residues. From germline, CDR1 is SGHTA and CDR2 FQGNSA. With 1 base removed from V and 0 bases from J, the gap between germline ends came to 9 bases. The CDR3 loop reads CASSLVAVANTGELFF. The CDR3 coding sequence is TGTGCCAGCAGCTTAGTTGCCGTAGCGAACACCGGGGAGCTGTTTTTT.

The gene calls are TRBV10-3 and TRBJ2-3; 9 nucleotides agree with TRBD1. CDR1 ENHRY and CDR2 SYGVKD come from the germline V gene. V was clipped by 6 bases and J by 0 bases; unmatched bases: 4. The CDR3 is made up of 15 amino acids. This CDR3 reads CAIRTDRGSTDTQYF. The CDR3 bases are TGTGCCATCAGGACGGACAGGGGAAGCACAGATACGCAGTATTTT.

This clone was seen only a few times. The chain links TRBV6-6 to TRBJ2-1; TRBD1 agrees at 7 bases. The ends lost 4 bases at V and 10 bases at J; junction bases unmatched: 7. The germline V gene encodes CDR1 MNHNY and CDR2 SVGAGI (reference sequence). This CDR3 contains 13 residues. The CDR3 region has the DNA TGTGCCAGCAGTTTAAGACAGGGCCGCGAGCAGTTCTTC. Translated, it gives CASSLRQGREQFF.